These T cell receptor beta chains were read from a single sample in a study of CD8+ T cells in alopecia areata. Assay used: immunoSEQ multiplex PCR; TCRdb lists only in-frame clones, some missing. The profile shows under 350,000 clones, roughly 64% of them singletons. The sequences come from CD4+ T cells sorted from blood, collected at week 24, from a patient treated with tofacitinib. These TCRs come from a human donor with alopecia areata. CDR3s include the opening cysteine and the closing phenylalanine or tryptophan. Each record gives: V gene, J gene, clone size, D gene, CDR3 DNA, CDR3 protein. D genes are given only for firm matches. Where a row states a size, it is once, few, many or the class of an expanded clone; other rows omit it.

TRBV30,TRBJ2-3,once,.,TGTGCCCTGGGAAGGGGGGCGGGGGATACGCAGTATTTT,CALGRGAGDTQYF
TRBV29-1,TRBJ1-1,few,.,TGCAGCACAACGCAGGGTATTCTAACTGAAGCTTTCTTT,CSTTQGILTEAFF
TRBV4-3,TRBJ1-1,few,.,TGCGCCAGCAGCCAATCGATCGACATGAACACTGAAGCTTTCTTT,CASSQSIDMNTEAFF
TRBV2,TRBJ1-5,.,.,TGTGCCAGCAGCTTAAGAAGCAATCAGCCCCAGCATTTT,CASSLRSNQPQHF
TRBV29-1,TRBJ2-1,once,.,TGCAGCGGACAGACCACCTACAATGAGCAGTTCTTC,CSGQTTYNEQFF
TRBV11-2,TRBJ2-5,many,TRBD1,TGTGCCAGCAGCAAGGACAGGGAAGAGACCCAGTACTTC,CASSKDREETQYF
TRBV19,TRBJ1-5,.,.,TGTGCCAGTAGCACCTACCGACTCCGGGGCAATCAGCCCCAGCATTTT,CASSTYRLRGNQPQHF
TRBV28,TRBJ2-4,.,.,TGTGCCAGCAGTTTGTCCGGGGCCCGCCGGGGCATTCAGTACTTC,CASSLSGARRGIQYF
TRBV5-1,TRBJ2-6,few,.,TGCGCCAGCAGCCCCCTCTCTGGGGCCAACGTCCTGACTTTC,CASSPLSGANVLTF
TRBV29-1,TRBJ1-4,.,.,TGCAGCGCAGACCAGAGCTATGAACTGTTTTTT,CSADQSYELFF
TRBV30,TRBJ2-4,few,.,TGTGCCTGGAGTCCCCCTGACAGGTTAAACATTCAGTACTTC,CAWSPPDRLNIQYF
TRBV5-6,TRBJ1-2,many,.,TGTGCCAGCAGCTTTGCGTCGGGGGCCGGTGGCTACACCTTC,CASSFASGAGGYTF
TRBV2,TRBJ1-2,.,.,TGTGCCAGCAGAGACTATTACAGCGCAGATGGCTACACCTTC,CASRDYYSADGYTF
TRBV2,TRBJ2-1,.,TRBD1,TGTGCCAGCAGTAAGGACAGGGGGAACTACAATGAGCAGTTCTTC,CASSKDRGNYNEQFF
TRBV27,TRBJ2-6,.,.,TGTGCCAGCAGTCCCGGCACAGGGAGGGCTGGGGCCAACGTCCTGACTTTC,CASSPGTGRAGANVLTF
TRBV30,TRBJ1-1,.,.,TGTGCCTGGAGATTGAGGGGAGACACTGAAGCTTTCTTT,CAWRLRGDTEAFF
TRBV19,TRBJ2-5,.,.,TGTGCCAGTAGTATAGTAGCGGCTCAAGAGACCCAGTACTTC,CASSIVAAQETQYF
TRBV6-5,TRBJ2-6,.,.,TGTGCCAGCGCCACACCCTCTGGGGCCAACGTCCTGACTTTC,CASATPSGANVLTF